This T cell receptor (beta chain) was captured by sequencing in a study of blood T cell repertoires in COVID-19. Across the study: Sample material is recorded as cDNA or gDNA derived from T cells, B-cell-depleted T cells, or PBMCs.

V shed 0 bases and J shed 2 bases, with 13 bases lying between them. The length of the CDR3 is 16 residues. Germline V CDR1 and CDR2: MGHRA, YSYEKL. Libraries were prepared by immunoSEQ multiplex PCR; TCRdb keeps only in-frame clonotypes and omits some of them. The profile covers about 14,000 clones, with more than 65% appearing a single time and about a quarter taken by the ten largest. The sequenced sample was peripheral blood. This receptor was identified in a woman in her 50s with active or convalescent COVID-19. The chain has TRBV4-1 and TRBJ1-1, with D uncertain. In DNA, the CDR3 is TGCGCCAGCAGCCAAGAGGCCCTGATTGCAAACACTGAAGCTTTCTTT. It is translated as CASSQEALIANTEAFF.